This T cell receptor beta chain was captured by sequencing in a study of metastatic and nonmetastatic thyroid tumors. Across the whole study: Malignant and benign thyroid patients had repertoires compared in peripheral blood and tumor or nodule tissue. Broader study findings: It was reported that TCR beta diversity was significantly higher in malignant thyroid tumors than benign nodules, in blood and tumor.

Deletions cut 2 bases from V and 2 bases from J, with 5 bases between. Germline V CDR1 and CDR2: SEHNR, FQNEAQ (reference sequence). There are 13 residues in the CDR3. Each patient came to thyroid surgery without any prior treatment (of any kind). As handled by the study authors: What underpinned the distant-metastasis classifier for papillary thyroid cancer was the set of CDR3 differences across clinicopathological groups. TCRdb re-clonotyped the PCR reads through MiXCR. TCRdb's processing, not the study's, gives the V and J calls here. This sample yields approximately 41,000 clones, of which 28% are seen a single time; 9.9% belongs to the top ten. A note on this clone: The antigen remains undetermined.

This clonotype was obtained from a male donor with papillary thyroid cancer or a benign thyroid nodule (not recorded which). Some clones in this sample may be carry-over from other donors' samples. V and J are TRBV7-9 and TRBJ2-3, with D uncertain. The sample was blood. As DNA, the CDR3 is TGTGCCAGCAGCTTATCAGCCACAGATACGCAGTATTTT. This gives the protein CASSLSATDTQYF.